The entry below gives a single T cell receptor beta chain sequence along with its context. As yet, its antigen is unknown. These data are taken from a study of spatial heterogeneity in lung cancer. Study background: In tumor regions TCR transcript counts correlated strongly with a matched bulk RNA-seq T cell module score. Study results and caveats: Tumor mutation counts were tracked by expanded intratumoral alpha and beta TCR counts.

Specified time point: sample taken at primary tumor resection. Tumor, nontumor lung or frozen PBMC supplied whole RNA, sequenced without sorting. MiXCR, run by TCRdb on the 5' RACE reads, gives a single entry per CDR3 protein. This table holds some 7,800 distinct CDR3 sequences, over 9.5% found once. The CDR3 spans 12 residues. The V gene lost 5 bases and the J gene lost 4 bases, with 12 bases spanning the gap. CDR1 and CDR2 (germline): DFQATT, SNEGSKA (reference sequence). Material: lung tumor tissue, obtained at surgery. The origin of this receptor is a male donor with early-stage non-small cell lung cancer. This chain joins TRBV20-1 and TRBJ2-7, with a weak D call TRBD2 (5 bases). The CDR3 sequence is CSARREVYEQYF. CDR3 bases: TGCAGTGCTCGTCGGGAAGTATACGAGCAGTACTTC.